The 4 T cell receptor beta chains reported below all come from one sample, sequenced in a study of cytomegalovirus exposure and HLA in healthy donors. PCR amplification relied on 60 Vbeta primers (plus 13 Jbeta primers). Only in-frame clones appear in the TCRdb table, and some are missing; sequencing was by immunoSEQ multiplex PCR. The sample shows about 120,000 clones, roughly 80% of them seen only once. The sequenced material came from PBMCs. These TCRs come from a female donor in good health and CMV-seropositive.

This clone was detected only once. V is TRBV27 and J is TRBJ2-7; 8 bases map to TRBD1. After removal of 5 bases from V and 4 bases from J, the junction contained 7 bases not matched to a gene. The CDR3 sequence is 14 residues long. CDR1 MNHEY and CDR2 SMNVEV come from the germline V gene (reference sequence). CDR3 in amino acids: CASSRWGQVYEQYF. The DNA of the CDR3 is TGTGCCAGCAGTCGATGGGGACAGGTTTACGAGCAGTACTTC.

This chain connects TRBV18 to TRBJ1-3; 11 bases fit TRBD1. Per germline, CDR1 KGHSH and CDR2 LQKENI. With 3 bases clipped from V and 0 bases from J, the junction kept 7 bases outside the gene matches. The CDR3 is 18 amino acids. The CDR3 DNA follows: TGTGCCAGCTCACCCCTAGGGACAGGGGGACTCTCTGGAAACACCATATATTTT. Amino acids: CASSPLGTGGLSGNTIYF.

The gene calls are TRBV7-2 and TRBJ1-6; D gene uncertain. V dropped 2 bases and J dropped 7 bases, with 12 bases sitting between them. Germline CDR1 is SGHTA and CDR2 is FQGNSA. The CDR3 extends over 15 amino acids. The CDR3 is CASSLIYSQNSPLHF. CDR3 in DNA: TGTGCCAGCAGCTTAATCTACAGTCAAAATTCACCCCTCCACTTT.

The chain couples TRBV11-2 to TRBJ2-1; 7 nucleotides align to TRBD1. Unmatched junction bases numbered 6, after V lost 3 bases and J lost 4 bases. CDR1 and CDR2 from the germline V gene are SGHAT and FQNNGV. The CDR3 runs to 15 residues. DNA for the CDR3: TGTGCCAGCAGCTTCCGGGACAGAATTTACAATGAGCAGTTCTTC. It encodes CASSFRDRIYNEQFF.